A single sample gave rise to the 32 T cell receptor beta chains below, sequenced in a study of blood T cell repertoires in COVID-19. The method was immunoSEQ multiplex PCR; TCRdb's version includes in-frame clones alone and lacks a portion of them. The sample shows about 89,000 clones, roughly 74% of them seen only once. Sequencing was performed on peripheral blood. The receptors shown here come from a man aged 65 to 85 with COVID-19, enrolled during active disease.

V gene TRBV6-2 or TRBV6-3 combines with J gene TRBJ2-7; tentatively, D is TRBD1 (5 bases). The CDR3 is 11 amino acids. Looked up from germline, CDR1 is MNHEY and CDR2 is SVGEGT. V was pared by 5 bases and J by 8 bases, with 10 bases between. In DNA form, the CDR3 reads TGTGCCAGCAGTAATAGGGGTAAGCAGTACTTC. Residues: CASSNRGKQYF.

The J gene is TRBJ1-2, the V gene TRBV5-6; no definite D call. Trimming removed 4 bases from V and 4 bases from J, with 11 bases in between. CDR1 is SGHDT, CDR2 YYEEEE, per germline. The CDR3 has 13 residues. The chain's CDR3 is CASSPGLSYGYTF. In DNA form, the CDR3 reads TGTGCCAGCAGCCCCGGTTTATCCTATGGCTACACCTTC.

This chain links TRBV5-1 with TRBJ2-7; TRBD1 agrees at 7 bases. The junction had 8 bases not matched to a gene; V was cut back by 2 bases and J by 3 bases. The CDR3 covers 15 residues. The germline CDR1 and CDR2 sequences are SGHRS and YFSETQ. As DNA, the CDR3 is TGCGCCAGCAGCTTCTTACAGGGGTCCCTCTACGAGCAGTACTTC. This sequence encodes CASSFLQGSLYEQYF. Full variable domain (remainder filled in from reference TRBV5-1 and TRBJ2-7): KAGVTQTPRYLIKTRGQQVTLSCSPISGHRSVSWYQQTPGQGLQFLFEYFSETQRNKGNFPGRFSGRQFSNSRSEMNVSTLELGDSALYLCASSFLQGSLYEQYFGPGTRLTVT.

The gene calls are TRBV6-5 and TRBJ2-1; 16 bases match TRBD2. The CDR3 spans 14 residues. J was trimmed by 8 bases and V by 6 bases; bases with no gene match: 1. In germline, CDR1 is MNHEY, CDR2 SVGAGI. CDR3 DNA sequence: TGTGCCAGCAGGGGACTAGCGGGAGGGTATGAGCAGTTCTTC. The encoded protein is CASRGLAGGYEQFF.

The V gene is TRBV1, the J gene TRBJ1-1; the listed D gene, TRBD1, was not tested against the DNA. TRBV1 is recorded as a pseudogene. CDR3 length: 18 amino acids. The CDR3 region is CTSSQGFVAGGPHTEAFF. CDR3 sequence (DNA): TGCACCAGCAGCCAAGGATTTGTCGCAGGGGGCCCCCACACTGAAGCTTTCTTT.

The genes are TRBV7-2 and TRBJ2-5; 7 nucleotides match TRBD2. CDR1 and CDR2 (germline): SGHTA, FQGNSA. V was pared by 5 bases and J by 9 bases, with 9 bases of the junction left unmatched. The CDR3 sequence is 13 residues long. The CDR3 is CASSTPGGGAQYF. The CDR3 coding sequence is TGTGCCAGCAGCACCCCCGGGGGAGGGGCCCAGTACTTC.

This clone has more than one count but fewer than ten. DNA for the CDR3: TGCGCCAGCAGCTTGGCAGGGGATAATGGTCAGCCCCAGCATTTT. Translated: CASSLAGDNGQPQHF. This chain links TRBV5-1 with TRBJ1-5; D is perhaps TRBD1 (6 bases). This CDR3 region has 15 residues. CDR1 and CDR2 (germline): SGHRS, YFSETQ. Trimming took off 0 bases at V and 6 bases at J, with 13 bases between the two ends.

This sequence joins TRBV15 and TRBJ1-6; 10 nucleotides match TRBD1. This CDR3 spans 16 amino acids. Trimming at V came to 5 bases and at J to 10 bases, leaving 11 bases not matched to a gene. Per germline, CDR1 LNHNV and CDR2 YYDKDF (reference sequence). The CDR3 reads CATSPTTGTGVSPLHF. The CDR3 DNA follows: TGTGCCACCAGCCCCACCACCGGGACAGGGGTCTCACCCCTCCACTTT.

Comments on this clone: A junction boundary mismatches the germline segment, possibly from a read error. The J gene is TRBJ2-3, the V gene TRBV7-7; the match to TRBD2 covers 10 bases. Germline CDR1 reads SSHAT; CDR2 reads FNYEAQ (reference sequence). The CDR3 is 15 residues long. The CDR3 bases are TGTGCTAGCAGCTTAGGGCTAGCGGGGGCAGATACGCAGTATTTT. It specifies CASSLGLAGADTQYF.

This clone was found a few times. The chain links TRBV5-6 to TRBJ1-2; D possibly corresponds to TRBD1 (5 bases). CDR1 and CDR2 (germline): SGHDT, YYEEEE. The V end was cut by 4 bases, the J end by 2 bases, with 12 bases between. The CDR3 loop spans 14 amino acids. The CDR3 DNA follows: TGTGCCAGCAGCCAGACGACAGTAAACTATGGCTACACCTTC. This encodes CASSQTTVNYGYTF. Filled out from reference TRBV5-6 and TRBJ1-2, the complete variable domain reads DAGVTQSPTHLIKTRGQQVTLRCSPKSGHDTVSWYQQALGQGPQFIFQYYEEEERQRGNFPDRFSGHQFPNYSSELNVNALLLGDSALYLCASSQTTVNYGYTFGSGTRLTVV.

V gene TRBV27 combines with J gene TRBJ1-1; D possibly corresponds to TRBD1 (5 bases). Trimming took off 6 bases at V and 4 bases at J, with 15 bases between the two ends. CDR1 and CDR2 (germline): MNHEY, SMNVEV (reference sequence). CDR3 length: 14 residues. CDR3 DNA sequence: TGTGCCAGCAGGTTCCTTGGGGGAGGCACTGAAGCTTTCTTT. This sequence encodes CASRFLGGGTEAFF.

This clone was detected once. The CDR3 here is CASNRNSNTEAFF. The CDR3 bases are TGTGCCAGCAACCGCAACTCGAACACTGAAGCTTTCTTT. The chain combines TRBV2 with TRBJ1-1; D not certain. V lost 7 bases to trimming and J lost 1 base, with 10 bases between them. The CDR3 sequence is 13 residues long. The germline gives CDR1 SNHLY, CDR2 FYNNEI.

CDR3 in DNA: TGTGCCATCAGTGAGGGAGGAGGGACAGGGAGTCTCTCCTACGAGCAGTACTTC. Amino acids: CAISEGGGTGSLSYEQYF. This rearrangement joins TRBV10-3 to TRBJ2-7, with 9 bases matching TRBD1. V trimming: 2 bases; J trimming: 0 bases; junction bases outside the gene matches: 11. The length of the CDR3 is 18 residues. Germline-derived CDR1 and CDR2 are ENHRY and SYGVKD.

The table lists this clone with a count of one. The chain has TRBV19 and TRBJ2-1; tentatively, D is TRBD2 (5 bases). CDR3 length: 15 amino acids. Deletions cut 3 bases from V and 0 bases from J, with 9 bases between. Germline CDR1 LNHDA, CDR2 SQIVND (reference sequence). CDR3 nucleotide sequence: TGTGCCAGTAGTATTGGGGAGAGCTCCTACAATGAGCAGTTCTTC. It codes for CASSIGESSYNEQFF.

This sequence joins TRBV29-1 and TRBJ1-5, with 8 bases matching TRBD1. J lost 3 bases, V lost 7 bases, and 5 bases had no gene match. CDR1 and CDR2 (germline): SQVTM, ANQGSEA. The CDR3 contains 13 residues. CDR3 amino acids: CSALTGDNQPQHF. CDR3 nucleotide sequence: TGCAGCGCCTTGACAGGGGACAATCAGCCCCAGCATTTT. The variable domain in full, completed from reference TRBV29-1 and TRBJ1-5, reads SAVISQKPSRDICQRGTSLTIQCQVDSQVTMMFWYRQQPGQSLTLIATANQGSEATYESGFVIDKFPISRPNLTFSTLTVSNMSPEDSSIYLCSALTGDNQPQHFGDGTRLSIL.

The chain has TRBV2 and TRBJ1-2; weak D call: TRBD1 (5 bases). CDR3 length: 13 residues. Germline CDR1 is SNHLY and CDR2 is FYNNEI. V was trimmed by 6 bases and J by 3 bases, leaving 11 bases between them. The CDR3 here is CASRGQHDYGYTF. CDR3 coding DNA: TGTGCCAGCAGGGGGCAGCATGACTATGGCTACACCTTC. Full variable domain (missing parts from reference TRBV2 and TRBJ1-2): EPEVTQTPSHQVTQMGQEVILRCVPISNHLYFYWYRQILGQKVEFLVSFYNNEISEKSEIFDDQFSVERPDGSNFTLKIRSTKLEDSAMYFCASRGQHDYGYTFGSGTRLTVV.

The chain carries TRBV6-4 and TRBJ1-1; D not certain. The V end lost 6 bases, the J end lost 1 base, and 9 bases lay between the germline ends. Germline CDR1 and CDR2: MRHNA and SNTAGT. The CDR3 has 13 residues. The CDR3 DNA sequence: TGTGCCAGCAGGTCACAGACGAACACTGAAGCTTTCTTT. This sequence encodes CASRSQTNTEAFF.

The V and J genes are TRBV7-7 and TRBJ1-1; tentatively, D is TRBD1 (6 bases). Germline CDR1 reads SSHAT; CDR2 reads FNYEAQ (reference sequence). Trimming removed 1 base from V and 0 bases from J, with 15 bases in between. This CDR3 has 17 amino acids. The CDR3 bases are TGTGCCAGCAGCTTAGAACGGGACACTAAGTTGAACACTGAAGCTTTCTTT. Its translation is CASSLERDTKLNTEAFF.

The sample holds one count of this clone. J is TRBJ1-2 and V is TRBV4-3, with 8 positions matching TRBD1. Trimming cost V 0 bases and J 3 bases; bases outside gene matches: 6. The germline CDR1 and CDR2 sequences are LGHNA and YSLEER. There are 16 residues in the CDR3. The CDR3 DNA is TGCGCCAGCAGCCAAGATCGGACAGGGCCCTACTATGGCTACACCTTC. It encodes CASSQDRTGPYYGYTF.

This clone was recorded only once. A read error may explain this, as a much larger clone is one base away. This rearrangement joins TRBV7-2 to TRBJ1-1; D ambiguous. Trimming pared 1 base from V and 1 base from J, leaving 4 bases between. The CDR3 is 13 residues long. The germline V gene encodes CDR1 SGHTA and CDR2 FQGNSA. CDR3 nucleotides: TGTGCCAGCAGCTTAGACAGGAACACTGAAGCTTTCTTT. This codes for CASSLDRNTEAFF.

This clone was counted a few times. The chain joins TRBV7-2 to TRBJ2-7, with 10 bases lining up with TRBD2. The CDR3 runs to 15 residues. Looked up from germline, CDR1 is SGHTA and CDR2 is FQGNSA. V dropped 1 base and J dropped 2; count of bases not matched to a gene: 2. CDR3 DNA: TGTGCCAGCAGCTTAGAGCGGGGGGGAACCTACGAGCAGTACTTC. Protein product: CASSLERGGTYEQYF.

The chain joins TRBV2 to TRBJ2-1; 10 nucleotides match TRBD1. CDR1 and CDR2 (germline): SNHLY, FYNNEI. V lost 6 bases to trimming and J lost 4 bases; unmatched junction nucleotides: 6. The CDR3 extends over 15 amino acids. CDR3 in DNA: TGTGCCAGCAGCCCAATGGGACAGGGGTACAATGAGCAGTTCTTC. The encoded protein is CASSPMGQGYNEQFF.

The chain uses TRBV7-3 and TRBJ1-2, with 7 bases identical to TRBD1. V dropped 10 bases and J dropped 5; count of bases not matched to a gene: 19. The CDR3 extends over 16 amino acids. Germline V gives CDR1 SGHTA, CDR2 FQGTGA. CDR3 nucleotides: TGTGCCACAGAATACTCGGGGACAGATCCCGATTATGGCTACACCTTC. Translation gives CATEYSGTDPDYGYTF.

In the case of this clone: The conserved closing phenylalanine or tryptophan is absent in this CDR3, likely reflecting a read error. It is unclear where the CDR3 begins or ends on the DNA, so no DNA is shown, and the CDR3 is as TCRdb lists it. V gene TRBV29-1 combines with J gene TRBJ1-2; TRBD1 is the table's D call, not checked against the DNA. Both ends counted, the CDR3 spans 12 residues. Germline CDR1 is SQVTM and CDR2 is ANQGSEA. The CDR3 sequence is CSVEDPQGALPA.

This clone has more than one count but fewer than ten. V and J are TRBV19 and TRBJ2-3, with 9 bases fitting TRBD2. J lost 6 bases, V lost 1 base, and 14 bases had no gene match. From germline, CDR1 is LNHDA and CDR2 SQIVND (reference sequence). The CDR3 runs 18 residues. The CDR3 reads CASSIGWTSDRVDDTQYF. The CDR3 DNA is TGTGCCAGTAGTATAGGGTGGACTAGCGATAGGGTCGACGATACGCAGTATTTT.

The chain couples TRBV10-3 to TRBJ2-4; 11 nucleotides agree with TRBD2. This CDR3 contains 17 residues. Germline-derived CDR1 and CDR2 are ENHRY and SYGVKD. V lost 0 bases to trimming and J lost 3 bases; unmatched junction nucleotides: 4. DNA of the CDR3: TGTGCCATCAGTGAGTCATTAGCGGGAGGGGGCAAAAACATTCAGTACTTC. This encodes CAISESLAGGGKNIQYF.

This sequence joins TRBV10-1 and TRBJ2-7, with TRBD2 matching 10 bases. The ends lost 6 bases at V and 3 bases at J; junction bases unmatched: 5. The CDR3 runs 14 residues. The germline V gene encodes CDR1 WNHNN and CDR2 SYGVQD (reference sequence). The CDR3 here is CASRRTSGGYEQYF. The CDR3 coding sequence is TGCGCCAGCAGGAGGACTAGCGGCGGCTACGAGCAGTACTTC.

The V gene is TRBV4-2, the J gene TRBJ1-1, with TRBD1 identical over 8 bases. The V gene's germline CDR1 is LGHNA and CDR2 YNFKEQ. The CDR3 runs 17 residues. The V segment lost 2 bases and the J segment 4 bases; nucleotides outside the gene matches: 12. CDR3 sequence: CASSQPTQGARGTEAFF. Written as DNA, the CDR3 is TGTGCCAGCAGCCAACCGACCCAGGGGGCGCGCGGCACTGAAGCTTTCTTT.

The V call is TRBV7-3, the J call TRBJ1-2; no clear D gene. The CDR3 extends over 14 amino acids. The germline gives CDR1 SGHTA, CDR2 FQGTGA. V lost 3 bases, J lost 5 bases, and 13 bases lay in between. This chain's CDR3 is CASSFGVGLYGYTF. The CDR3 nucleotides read TGTGCCAGCAGCTTCGGGGTGGGGTTGTATGGCTACACCTTC.

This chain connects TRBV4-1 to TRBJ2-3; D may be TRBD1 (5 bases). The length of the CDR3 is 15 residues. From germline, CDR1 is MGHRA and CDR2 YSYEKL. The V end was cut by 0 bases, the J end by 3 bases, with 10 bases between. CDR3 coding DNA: TGCGCCAGCAGCCAAGATAGCTCAGGGACAGATACGCAGTATTTT. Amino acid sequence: CASSQDSSGTDTQYF.

CDR3 amino acids: CASSWDRGYEQYF. CDR3 coding DNA: TGTGCCAGCAGTTGGGACAGGGGGTACGAGCAGTACTTC. This sequence joins TRBV27 and TRBJ2-7, with 11 bases aligning to TRBD1. This CDR3 region has 13 residues. Looked up from germline, CDR1 is MNHEY and CDR2 is SMNVEV (reference sequence). With 4 bases clipped from V and 4 bases from J, the junction kept 0 bases outside the gene matches.

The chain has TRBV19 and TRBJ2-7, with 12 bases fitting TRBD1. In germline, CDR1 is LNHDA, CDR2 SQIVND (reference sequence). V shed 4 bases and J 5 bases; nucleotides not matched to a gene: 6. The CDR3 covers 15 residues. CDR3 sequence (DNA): TGTGCCAGTAGTACCTCCGGGACAGGGGGCGACGAGCAGTACTTC. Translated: CASSTSGTGGDEQYF.